Shown below are 26 T cell receptor beta chains from a single sample sequenced in a study of cytomegalovirus exposure and HLA in healthy donors (dated 2017 in TCRdb). The library was generated by the immunoSEQ multiplex PCR assay. TCRdb took over this immuneACCESS table, retaining in-frame rearrangements with V and J assigned. Such tables are incomplete; in checked studies, under half of the missing clones stem from an unresolved V gene, and the remainder is unexplained. This sample holds about 89,000 clones; roughly 80% were observed only once. Of the sample, roughly 12% is held by the ten largest clones. What was sequenced was PBMCs. Receptors were obtained from a woman aged 18-29 years in good health and CMV-seropositive.

The J gene is TRBJ2-7, the V gene TRBV11-2; the match to TRBD2 covers 8 bases. The CDR3 sequence is 14 residues long. Trimming cost V 1 base and J 6 bases; bases outside gene matches: 5. The germline gives CDR1 SGHAT, CDR2 FQNNGV. CDR3 bases: TGTGCCAGCAGCTTAGCCGCGACTAGCGTCGAGCAGTACTTC. Its protein is CASSLAATSVEQYF.

This chain joins TRBV5-6 and TRBJ1-1; D is uncertain. This CDR3 is built from 13 residues. CDR1 and CDR2 (germline): SGHDT, YYEEEE. Trimming took off 4 bases at V and 6 bases at J, with 13 bases between the two ends. This CDR3 is CASSPRRRAEAFF. The CDR3 DNA is TGTGCCAGCAGCCCGCGGAGGCGCGCTGAAGCTTTCTTT. Drawing the rest from reference TRBV5-6 and TRBJ1-1, the complete variable domain is DAGVTQSPTHLIKTRGQQVTLRCSPKSGHDTVSWYQQALGQGPQFIFQYYEEEERQRGNFPDRFSGHQFPNYSSELNVNALLLGDSALYLCASSPRRRAEAFFGQGTRLTVV.

The rearrangement uses TRBV27 and TRBJ1-4; 7 nucleotides line up with TRBD1. This CDR3 comprises 15 residues. With V trimmed by 6 bases and J by 4 bases, 8 bases remained unmatched. Germline V lookup: CDR1 MNHEY, CDR2 SMNVEV (reference sequence). Here the CDR3 reads CASSQDRFFNEKLFF. The CDR3, as DNA: TGTGCCAGCAGCCAGGACAGGTTTTTTAATGAAAAACTGTTTTTT. Together with reference TRBV27 and TRBJ1-4, the CDR3 gives the full variable domain: EAQVTQNPRYLITVTGKKLTVTCSQNMNHEYMSWYRQDPGLGLRQIYYSMNVEVTDKGDVPEGYKVSRKEKRNFPLILESPSPNQTSLYFCASSQDRFFNEKLFFGSGTQLSVL.

This clone occurred many times. DNA for the CDR3: TGTGCCACCGCCGAGGAACCGGGTTCACCCCTCCACTTT. Its translation: CATAEEPGSPLHF. The chain uses TRBV7-6 and TRBJ1-6; D call uncertain. Germline-derived CDR1 and CDR2 are SGHVS and FNYEAQ. The CDR3 spans 13 residues. Trimming removed 10 bases at V and 9 bases at J, with 16 bases between.

The rearrangement joins TRBV5-1 to TRBJ2-5; TRBD1 agrees at 10 bases. Trimming at V came to 7 bases and at J to 5 bases, leaving 11 bases not matched to a gene. Per the germline V gene, CDR1 is SGHRS and CDR2 is YFSETQ. The CDR3 has 15 amino acids. This CDR3 reads CASETRQGARETQYF. Here the CDR3 DNA reads TGCGCCAGCGAGACTAGACAGGGGGCGCGGGAGACCCAGTACTTC.

The genes are TRBV5-6 and TRBJ2-7; no clear D gene. The CDR3 totals 14 residues. V lost 2 bases, J lost 1 base, and 10 bases lay in between. From germline, CDR1 is SGHDT and CDR2 YYEEEE. The CDR3 loop reads CASSFGDGSYEQYF. The DNA of the CDR3 is TGTGCCAGCAGCTTTGGAGACGGATCCTACGAGCAGTACTTC.

This chain uses TRBV10-2 with TRBJ2-7, with D possibly matching TRBD2 (6 bases). Germline V gives CDR1 WSHSY, CDR2 SAAADI. The V end was cut by 4 bases, the J end by 0 bases, with 10 bases between. This CDR3 has 14 residues. The CDR3: CASSAGLSSYEQYF. CDR3 sequence (DNA): TGCGCCAGCAGTGCAGGACTAAGCTCCTACGAGCAGTACTTC.

This clone has just a few counts. The CDR3 bases are TGTGCCAGTAGAGGGGGCGTAAGTGAAAAACTGTTTTTT. Translation: CASRGGVSEKLFF. V and J are TRBV19 and TRBJ1-4; 7 bases are shared with TRBD1. From germline, CDR1 is LNHDA and CDR2 SQIVND (reference sequence). V lost 6 bases, J lost 7 bases, and 5 bases stayed unmatched. The CDR3 has 13 residues.

This chain links TRBV7-9 with TRBJ1-4; 7 nucleotides align to TRBD1. Trimming cost V 5 bases and J 4 bases; bases outside gene matches: 4. The CDR3 loop spans 14 amino acids. Looked up from germline, CDR1 is SEHNR and CDR2 is FQNEAQ (reference sequence). The CDR3 reads CASSPGDSNEKLFF. DNA for the CDR3: TGTGCCAGCAGCCCAGGGGACAGTAATGAAAAACTGTTTTTT.

This chain uses TRBV10-3 with TRBJ2-1; D is possibly TRBD1 (6 bases). Between the trimmed V and J ends, which lost 8 bases and 8 bases, there was a span of 10 bases. Germline lookup yields CDR1 ENHRY and CDR2 SYGVKD. The CDR3 consists of 11 residues. Written as DNA, the CDR3 is TGTGCCATCTCAGGGGCCCATGAGCAGTTCTTC. Translated, it gives CAISGAHEQFF.

The V call is TRBV19, the J call TRBJ2-7; TRBD1 aligns across 9 bases. The V gene's germline CDR1 is LNHDA and CDR2 SQIVND (reference sequence). The V segment lost 4 bases and the J segment 0 bases; nucleotides outside the gene matches: 4. The CDR3 is 15 amino acids. The CDR3 DNA reads TGTGCCAGTAGTACCGGGACAGGGATCTCCTACGAGCAGTACTTC. The encoded protein is CASSTGTGISYEQYF.

V gene TRBV7-8 combines with J gene TRBJ1-5; 7 bases are a match to TRBD1. Germline lookup yields CDR1 SGHVS and CDR2 FQNEAQ. J was trimmed by 6 bases and V by 5 bases; bases with no gene match: 7. CDR3 length: 14 amino acids. CDR3 nucleotide sequence: TGTGCCAGCAGCCCCGACAGGGAAGGTCAGCCCCAGCATTTT. As protein: CASSPDREGQPQHF.

This clone was picked up many times. The rearrangement joins TRBV9 to TRBJ1-1; no firm D call. V dropped 4 bases and J dropped 4 bases, with 11 bases sitting between them. Germline loops: CDR1 SGDLS, CDR2 YYNGEE. The length of the CDR3 is 13 residues. In nucleotides, the CDR3 is TGTGCCAGCAGCCCTCGGGGTCGCACTGAAGCTTTCTTT. This encodes CASSPRGRTEAFF.

The rearrangement uses TRBV7-9 and TRBJ2-3, with a tentative D call TRBD2 (7 bases). This CDR3 contains 17 residues. V dropped 5 bases and J dropped 4 bases, with 22 bases sitting between them. The V gene's germline CDR1 is SEHNR and CDR2 FQNEAQ (reference sequence). The CDR3 protein is CASSRARTGGRADTQYF. The CDR3 bases are TGTGCCAGCAGCCGCGCTAGAACGGGGGGCCGTGCAGATACGCAGTATTTT.

This chain connects TRBV28 to TRBJ1-6; the D gene is possibly TRBD1 (6 bases). Germline V gene lookup returns CDR1 MDHEN and CDR2 SYDVKM. V was clipped by 5 bases and J by 0 bases, with 17 bases between them. The CDR3 length is 18 residues. The CDR3: CASSPRTVSYSYNSPLHF. The CDR3 coding sequence is TGTGCCAGCAGTCCCCGGACAGTCTCATACTCCTATAATTCACCCCTCCACTTT.

The chain couples TRBV12-5 to TRBJ2-5; the match to TRBD1 covers 7 bases. CDR1 and CDR2 (germline): LGHNT, FRNRAP. V trimming: 1 base; J trimming: 4 bases; junction bases outside the gene matches: 9. The CDR3 runs to 16 residues. The CDR3 protein is CASGLGQGGLGETQYF. The CDR3 DNA sequence: TGTGCTAGTGGTTTGGGACAGGGTGGATTAGGAGAGACCCAGTACTTC.

V usage is TRBV9 and J usage is TRBJ2-3, with 10 bases fitting TRBD2. CDR3 length: 18 residues. Per germline, CDR1 SGDLS and CDR2 YYNGEE. J was trimmed by 4 bases and V by 0 bases; bases with no gene match: 11. In DNA, the CDR3 is TGTGCCAGCAGCGTAGTATCGGAGCGGGGGGGCCACGCAGATACGCAGTATTTT. It codes for CASSVVSERGGHADTQYF.

The chain uses TRBV10-1 and TRBJ2-5; TRBD1 agrees at 11 bases. CDR3 length equals 14 residues. Germline V lookup: CDR1 WNHNN, CDR2 SYGVQD (reference sequence). J was trimmed by 4 bases and V by 5 bases; bases with no gene match: 3. In nucleotides, the CDR3 is TGCGCCAGCAGTCAGGACAGGGGGCGAGAGACCCAGTACTTC. It codes for CASSQDRGRETQYF.

This clone is a singleton in its sample. The chain carries TRBV7-6 and TRBJ2-3, with a tentative D call TRBD2 (7 bases). The germline V gene encodes CDR1 SGHVS and CDR2 FNYEAQ. V was cut by 3 bases and J by 5 bases, with 12 bases left in between. This CDR3 contains 14 residues. This CDR3 reads CASSLGGPGDTQYF. The CDR3 nucleotides are TGTGCCAGCAGCTTGGGGGGGCCTGGAGATACGCAGTATTTT.

This sequence joins TRBV5-6 and TRBJ1-4, with 8 bases lining up with TRBD1. The CDR3 is made up of 14 amino acids. Looked up from germline, CDR1 is SGHDT and CDR2 is YYEEEE. V lost 2 bases to trimming and J lost 8 bases; unmatched junction nucleotides: 5. The CDR3 DNA reads TGTGCCAGCAGCTTCGGGACAGGTGGCGAAAAACTGTTTTTT. Residues: CASSFGTGGEKLFF. Full variable domain (rest looked up from reference TRBV5-6 and TRBJ1-4): DAGVTQSPTHLIKTRGQQVTLRCSPKSGHDTVSWYQQALGQGPQFIFQYYEEEERQRGNFPDRFSGHQFPNYSSELNVNALLLGDSALYLCASSFGTGGEKLFFGSGTQLSVL.

The rearrangement joins TRBV7-2 to TRBJ1-5; unclear D gene. The CDR3 runs to 16 residues. CDR1 SGHTA and CDR2 FQGNSA come from the germline V gene. V dropped 1 base and J dropped 3 bases, with 13 bases sitting between them. The CDR3 sequence is CASSLDQVRLNQPQHF. For the CDR3, the DNA is TGTGCCAGCAGCTTAGACCAGGTCCGTCTCAATCAGCCCCAGCATTTT.

CDR3 bases: TGTGCCAGCACCCTGGGGGGGGTCATGAACACCGGGGAGCTGTTTTTT. It translates to CASTLGGVMNTGELFF. J is TRBJ2-2 and V is TRBV9; TRBD2 matches at 7 bases. Trimming cost V 6 bases and J 1 base; bases outside gene matches: 9. CDR3 length: 16 amino acids. CDR1 is SGDLS and CDR2 is YYNGEE in the germline V gene.

This clone was observed once. V usage is TRBV29-1 and J usage is TRBJ2-7; 10 nucleotides line up with TRBD1. Germline values: CDR1 SQVTM, CDR2 ANQGSEA. CDR3 length equals 16 residues. With V trimmed by 4 bases and J by 0 bases, 9 bases remained unmatched. The DNA of the CDR3 is TGCAGCGTTGTTTACGGGACAGGGGCGAGCTCCTACGAGCAGTACTTC. Protein product: CSVVYGTGASSYEQYF.

This clone turned up a few times. J is TRBJ2-5 and V is TRBV4-1, with TRBD2 matching 15 bases. Germline loops: CDR1 MGHRA, CDR2 YSYEKL. CDR3 length: 17 amino acids. V shed 1 base, J shed 6 bases, and the junction held 6 bases outside the gene matches. The CDR3 DNA reads as TGCGCCAGCAGCCAAGGGACTAGCGGGGGGGCGTTAAAGACCCAGTACTTC. Encoded protein: CASSQGTSGGALKTQYF.

The chain recombines TRBV5-4 with TRBJ1-5; TRBD1 might be the D (6 bases). The CDR3 covers 15 residues. Trimming removed 4 bases from V and 5 bases from J, with 16 bases in between. CDR1 is SGHNT, CDR2 YYREEE, per germline (reference sequence). The CDR3 region has the DNA TGTGCCAGCAGCCCCCGCCCAGGGGACCATCAGCCCCAGCATTTT. Translation gives CASSPRPGDHQPQHF.

The chain employs TRBV30 and TRBJ1-1; D is possibly TRBD1 (5 bases). The CDR3 length is 12 residues. Germline assignment: CDR1 GTSNPN and CDR2 SVGIG (reference sequence). V was trimmed by 1 base and J by 4 bases, leaving 7 bases between them. The CDR3 sequence: CAWSGTSTEAFF. DNA for the CDR3: TGTGCCTGGAGTGGGACAAGCACTGAAGCTTTCTTT.